This TCR beta chain comes out of a study of cytomegalovirus exposure and HLA in healthy donors. PCR used 60 Vbeta primers and 13 Jbeta primers. Libraries were prepared by immunoSEQ multiplex PCR; TCRdb keeps only in-frame clonotypes and omits some of them. The sample yields 100,000 or so clones, 60% to 85% seen once. Study observations and caveats: V- and J-gene trimming of TCR beta was linked (in a later analysis) to a missense DCLRE1C variant.

V shed 5 bases, J shed 4 bases, and the junction held 5 bases outside the gene matches. The CDR3 extends over 15 amino acids. Germline loops: CDR1 MNHNY, CDR2 SVGAGI (reference sequence). Turning to this clone: Antigen specificity is unknown.

All donors participated as healthy donors of bone marrow. This TCR came from a man aged 35-49 years in good health and CMV-seronegative. The chain couples TRBV6-6 to TRBJ2-2, with TRBD2 matching over 9 bases. The material sequenced was PBMCs. CDR3 region: CASSQGLAGTGELFF. DNA for the CDR3: TGTGCCAGCAGTCAGGGACTAGCCGGCACCGGGGAGCTGTTTTTT.